The sequence of this TCR beta chain was determined in a study of radiation and T cells in renal cell carcinoma. At the level of the study: Nephrectomy followed 15 Gy stereotactic body radiation by 4 weeks.

Germline CDR1 is ENHRY and CDR2 is SYGVKD. The CDR3 runs 13 residues. Time point given: blood 2 weeks post-SBRT. Noted treatment: 15 Gy SBRT to primary tumor, nephrectomy 4 weeks later. After SBRT, blood was collected at 2 and 4 weeks, plus baseline. Only in-frame clones appear in the TCRdb table, and some are missing; sequencing was by immunoSEQ multiplex PCR. The sample lists about 150,000 clones, roughly 86% occurring once. The specimen comprised blood, sampled from a patient whose treatment included radiotherapy and nephrectomy. This receptor was obtained from a woman aged 50 to 60 with renal cell carcinoma. This sequence joins TRBV10-3 and TRBJ2-5, with a possible D match to TRBD2 (6 bases). The CDR3 coding sequence is TGTGCGTCTAGCGCAGGTTCCGGAGAGACCCAGTACTTC. Translating gives CASSAGSGETQYF.